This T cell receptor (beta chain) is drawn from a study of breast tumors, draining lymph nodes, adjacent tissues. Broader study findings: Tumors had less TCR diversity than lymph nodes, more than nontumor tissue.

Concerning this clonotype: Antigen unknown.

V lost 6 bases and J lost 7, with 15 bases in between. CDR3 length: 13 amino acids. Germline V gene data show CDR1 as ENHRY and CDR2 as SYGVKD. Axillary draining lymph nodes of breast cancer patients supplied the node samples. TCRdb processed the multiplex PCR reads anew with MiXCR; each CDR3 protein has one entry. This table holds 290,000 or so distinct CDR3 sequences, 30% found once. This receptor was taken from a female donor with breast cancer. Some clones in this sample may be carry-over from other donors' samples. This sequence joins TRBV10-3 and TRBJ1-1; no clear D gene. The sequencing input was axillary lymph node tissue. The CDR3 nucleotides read TGTGCCATCAGCCAAACTGGAAGGGATGAAGCTTTCTTT. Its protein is CAISQTGRDEAFF.